What follows is one TCR beta chain and its context. Under the authors' procedure: Estimation of nucleated cell counts relied on the amplification of reference gene primers. Clones were read by immunoSEQ multiplex PCR, and TCRdb kept only the in-frame ones, dropping some. V, J and clone size reflect that table, while D and trimming were determined from the DNA. The sample includes some 350,000 clones, around 91% of them seen just once. The record originates from a study of blood T cell repertoires in COVID-19. Background on the study: Some COVID-19 samples were acute and others convalescent; all came from the United States, Italy and Spain.

This CDR3 has 14 residues. Germline CDR1 reads SQVTM; CDR2 reads ANQGSEA. With 1 base removed from V and 3 bases from J, the gap between germline ends came to 12 bases. The sequence was obtained from a man younger than 35 with active or convalescent COVID-19. The chain employs TRBV29-1 and TRBJ1-2; weak D call: TRBD1 (6 bases). Sequenced material: peripheral blood. CDR3 DNA sequence: TGCAGCGTTGAAGGAACAGGGAGGGACTATGGCTACACCTTC. Encoded protein: CSVEGTGRDYGYTF.